The present TCR beta chain was sequenced within a study of T cell responses to AZD1222 COVID-19 vaccine. Study-level findings and limits: Close to half of all spike-specific TCRs reportedly target regions of the variants that are unmutated.

The CDR3 covers 13 residues. Looked up from germline, CDR1 is SGHTA and CDR2 is FQGNSA. Trimming removed 3 bases from V and 5 bases from J, with 10 bases in between. Some clones are missing from TCRdb's copy, which holds only in-frame ones; the method was immunoSEQ multiplex PCR. The sample lists 180,000 or so clones; around nine tenths were seen once. The table lists this clone with a count of one. The antigen is unknown. The source of this sequence is an adult in good health. The V call is TRBV7-2, the J call TRBJ2-5, with TRBD1 as a possible D gene (6 bases). The sequencing here drew on peripheral blood, taken on day 0 of AZD1222 vaccination. CDR3 protein: CASSLWGRETQYF. CDR3 bases: TGTGCCAGCAGCTTGTGGGGGCGCGAGACCCAGTACTTC. The entire variable domain, with the rest obtained from reference TRBV7-2 and TRBJ2-5, is as follows: GAGVSQSPSNKVTEKGKDVELRCDPISGHTALYWYRQSLGQGLEFLIYFQGNSAPDKSGLPSDRFSAERTGGSVSTLTIQRTQQEDSAVYLCASSLWGRETQYFGPGTRLLVL.